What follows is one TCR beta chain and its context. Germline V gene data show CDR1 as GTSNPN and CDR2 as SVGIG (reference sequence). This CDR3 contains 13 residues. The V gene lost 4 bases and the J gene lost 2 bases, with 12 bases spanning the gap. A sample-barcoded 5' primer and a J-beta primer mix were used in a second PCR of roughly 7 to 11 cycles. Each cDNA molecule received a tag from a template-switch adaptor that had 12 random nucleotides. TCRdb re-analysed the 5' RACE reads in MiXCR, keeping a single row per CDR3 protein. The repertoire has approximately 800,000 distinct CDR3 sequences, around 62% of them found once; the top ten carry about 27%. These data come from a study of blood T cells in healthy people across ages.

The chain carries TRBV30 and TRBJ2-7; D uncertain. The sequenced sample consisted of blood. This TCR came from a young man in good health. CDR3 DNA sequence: TGTGCCTGGATTTCCGAGACCACCTACGAGCAGTACTTC. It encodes CAWISETTYEQYF.